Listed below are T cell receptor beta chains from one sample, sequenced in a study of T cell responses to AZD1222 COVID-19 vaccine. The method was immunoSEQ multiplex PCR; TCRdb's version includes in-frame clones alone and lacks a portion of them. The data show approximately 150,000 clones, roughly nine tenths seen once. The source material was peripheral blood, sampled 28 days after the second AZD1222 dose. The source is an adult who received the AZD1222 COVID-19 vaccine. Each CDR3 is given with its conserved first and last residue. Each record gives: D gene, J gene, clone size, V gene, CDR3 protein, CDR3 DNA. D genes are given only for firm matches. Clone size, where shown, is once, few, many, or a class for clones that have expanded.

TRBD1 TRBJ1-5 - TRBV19 CASSTQTGANQPQHF TGTGCCAGTAGTACCCAGACAGGGGCTAATCAGCCCCAGCATTTT
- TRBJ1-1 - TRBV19 CASSFSWLGTEAFF TGTGCCAGTAGTTTTTCTTGGTTGGGCACTGAAGCTTTCTTT
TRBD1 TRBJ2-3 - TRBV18 CASSPTGGYPDTQYF TGTGCCAGCTCACCGACAGGGGGCTACCCAGATACGCAGTATTTT
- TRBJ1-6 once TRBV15 CATSRVPRSPLHF TGTGCCACCAGCAGAGTCCCACGTTCACCCCTCCACTTT
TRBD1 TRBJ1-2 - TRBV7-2 CASSPKGGAYYGYTF TGTGCCAGCAGCCCGAAAGGGGGCGCCTACTATGGCTACACCTTC
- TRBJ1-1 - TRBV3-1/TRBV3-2 CASSRRENTEAFF TGTGCCAGCAGCCGAAGGGAGAACACTGAAGCTTTCTTT
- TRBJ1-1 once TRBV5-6 CASSLVGGGWNTEAFF TGTGCCAGCAGCTTGGTAGGTGGGGGCTGGAACACTGAAGCTTTCTTT
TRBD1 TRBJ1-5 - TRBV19 CASSINWDRANQPQHF TGTGCCAGTAGTATAAATTGGGACAGGGCCAATCAGCCCCAGCATTTT
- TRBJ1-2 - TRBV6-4 CASSDGPGVGNYGYTF TGTGCCAGCAGTGACGGGCCGGGAGTAGGGAACTATGGCTACACCTTC
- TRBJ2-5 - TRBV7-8 CATTLTRVLQETQYF TGTGCCACCACCCTCACCCGGGTCCTCCAAGAGACCCAGTACTTC
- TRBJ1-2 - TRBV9 CASSPTASEGYTF TGTGCCAGCAGCCCTACGGCTTCTGAGGGCTACACCTTC
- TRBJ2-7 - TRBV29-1 CSVVGTAYGGEQYF TGCAGCGTTGTAGGGACAGCCTATGGAGGGGAGCAGTACTTC
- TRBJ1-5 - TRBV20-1 CSASAGLQPQHF TGCAGTGCTAGTGCAGGACTTCAGCCCCAGCATTTT
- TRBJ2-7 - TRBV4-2 CASSQVDGGPLYEQYF TGTGCCAGCAGCCAAGTTGACGGCGGGCCGTTATACGAGCAGTACTTC
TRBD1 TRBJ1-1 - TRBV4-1 CASSRYGRGDTEAFF TGCGCCAGCAGCCGTTACGGCAGGGGGGACACTGAAGCTTTCTTT
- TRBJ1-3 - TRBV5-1 CASSWDVVSGNTIYF TGCGCCAGCAGCTGGGATGTTGTCTCTGGAAACACCATATATTTT
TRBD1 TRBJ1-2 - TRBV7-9 CASINATGTGYTF TGTGCCAGCATCAACGCGACAGGGACTGGCTACACCTTC
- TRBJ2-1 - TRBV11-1 CASSLLGLGEGNEQFF TGTGCCAGCAGCCTACTGGGACTGGGGGAAGGCAATGAGCAGTTCTTC
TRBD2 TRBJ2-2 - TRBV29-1 CSVSKTSGNTGELFF TGCAGCGTTTCTAAGACTAGCGGGAACACCGGGGAGCTGTTTTTT
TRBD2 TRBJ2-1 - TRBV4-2 CASSQGRDYYNEQFF TGTGCCAGCAGCCAAGGTCGGGACTATTACAATGAGCAGTTCTTC
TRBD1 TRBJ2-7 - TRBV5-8 CASSERQGEQYF TGTGCCAGCAGCGAGAGACAGGGCGAGCAGTACTTC
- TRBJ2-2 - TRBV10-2 CASSDALRTGELFF TGCGCCAGCAGTGACGCTTTGAGAACCGGGGAGCTGTTTTTT
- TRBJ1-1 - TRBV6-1 CASSEKDENTEAFF TGTGCCAGCAGTGAAAAGGACGAGAACACTGAAGCTTTCTTT
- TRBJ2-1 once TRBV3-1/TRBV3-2 CASSLSGTYNEQFF TGTGCCAGCAGCCTAAGCGGGACATACAATGAGCAGTTCTTC
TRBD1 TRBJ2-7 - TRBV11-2 CASSLDRGIDEQYF TGTGCCAGCAGCTTAGACAGGGGGATTGACGAGCAGTACTTC
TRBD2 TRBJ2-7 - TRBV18 CASSPAGGSLYEQYF TGTGCCAGCTCACCGGCGGGAGGGAGCCTCTACGAGCAGTACTTC